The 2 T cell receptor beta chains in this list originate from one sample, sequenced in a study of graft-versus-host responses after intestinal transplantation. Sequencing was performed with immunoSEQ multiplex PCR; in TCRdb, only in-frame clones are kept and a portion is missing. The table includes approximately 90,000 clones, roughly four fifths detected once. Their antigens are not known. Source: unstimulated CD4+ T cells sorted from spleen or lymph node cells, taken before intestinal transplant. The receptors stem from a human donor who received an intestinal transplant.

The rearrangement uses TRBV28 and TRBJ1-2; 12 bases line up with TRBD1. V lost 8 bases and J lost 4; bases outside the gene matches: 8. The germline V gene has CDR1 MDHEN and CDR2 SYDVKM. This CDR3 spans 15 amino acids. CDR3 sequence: CASLGQGAQSYGYTF. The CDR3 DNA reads TGTGCCAGCCTGGGACAGGGGGCGCAAAGCTATGGCTACACCTTC.

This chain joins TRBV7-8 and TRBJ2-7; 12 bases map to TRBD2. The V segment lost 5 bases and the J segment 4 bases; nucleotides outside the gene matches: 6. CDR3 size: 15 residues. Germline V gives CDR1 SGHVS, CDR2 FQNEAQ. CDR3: CASSRRTSGTYEQYF. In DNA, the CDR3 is TGTGCCAGCAGCCGCCGGACTAGCGGGACTTACGAGCAGTACTTC.